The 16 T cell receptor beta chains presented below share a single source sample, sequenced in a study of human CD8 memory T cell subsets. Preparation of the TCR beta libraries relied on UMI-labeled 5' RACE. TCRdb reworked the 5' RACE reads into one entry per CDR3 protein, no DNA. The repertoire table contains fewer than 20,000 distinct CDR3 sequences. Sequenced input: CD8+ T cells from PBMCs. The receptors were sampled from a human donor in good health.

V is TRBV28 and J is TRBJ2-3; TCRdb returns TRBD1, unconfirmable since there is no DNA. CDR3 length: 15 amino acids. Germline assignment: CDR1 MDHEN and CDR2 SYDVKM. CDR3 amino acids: CASSSGHTMGDTQYF.

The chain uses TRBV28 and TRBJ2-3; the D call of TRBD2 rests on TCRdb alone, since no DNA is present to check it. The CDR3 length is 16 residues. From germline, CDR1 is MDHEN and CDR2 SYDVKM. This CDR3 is CASSYPTSGSGDTQYF.

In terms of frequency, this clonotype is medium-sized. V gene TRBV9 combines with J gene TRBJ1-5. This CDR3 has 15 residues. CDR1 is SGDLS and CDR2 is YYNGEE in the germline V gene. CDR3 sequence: CASSVGPYSNQPQHF.

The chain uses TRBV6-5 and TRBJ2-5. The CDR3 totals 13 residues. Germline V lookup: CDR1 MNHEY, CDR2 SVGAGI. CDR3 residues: CASSYSKVETQYF.

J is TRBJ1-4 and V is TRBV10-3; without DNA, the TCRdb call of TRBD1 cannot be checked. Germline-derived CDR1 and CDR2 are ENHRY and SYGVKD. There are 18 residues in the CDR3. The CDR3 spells CAISESRGTSATNEKLFF.

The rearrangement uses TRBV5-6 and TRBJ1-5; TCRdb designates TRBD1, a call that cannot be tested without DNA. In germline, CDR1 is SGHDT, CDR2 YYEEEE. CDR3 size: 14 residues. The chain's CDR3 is CASSFGGPGQPQHF.

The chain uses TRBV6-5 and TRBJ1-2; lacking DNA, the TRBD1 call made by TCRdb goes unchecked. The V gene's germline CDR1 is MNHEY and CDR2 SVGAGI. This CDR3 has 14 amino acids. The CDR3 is CASSSTGQGYGYTF.

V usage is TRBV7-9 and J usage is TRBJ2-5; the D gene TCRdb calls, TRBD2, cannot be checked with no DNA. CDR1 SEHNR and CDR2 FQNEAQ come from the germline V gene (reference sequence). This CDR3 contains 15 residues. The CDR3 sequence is CASSPKREYQETQYF.

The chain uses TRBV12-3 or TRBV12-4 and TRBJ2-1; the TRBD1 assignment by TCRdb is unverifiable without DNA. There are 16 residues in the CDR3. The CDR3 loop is CASSPQGYLSYNEQFF.

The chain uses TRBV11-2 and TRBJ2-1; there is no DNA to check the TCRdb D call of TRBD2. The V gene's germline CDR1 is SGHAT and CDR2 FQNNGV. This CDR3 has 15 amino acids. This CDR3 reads CASSAPGGAYNEQFF. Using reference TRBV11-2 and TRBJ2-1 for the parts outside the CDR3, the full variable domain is EAGVAQSPRYKIIEKRQSVAFWCNPISGHATLYWYQQILGQGPKLLIQFQNNGVVDDSQLPKDRFSAERLKGVDSTLKIQPAKLEDSAVYLCASSAPGGAYNEQFFGPGTRLTVL.

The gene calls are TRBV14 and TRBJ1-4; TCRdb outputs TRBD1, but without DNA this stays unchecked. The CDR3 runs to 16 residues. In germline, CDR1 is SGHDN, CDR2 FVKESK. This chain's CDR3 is CASSHQQGRYNEKLFF. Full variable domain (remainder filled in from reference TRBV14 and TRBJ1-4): EAGVTQFPSHSVIEKGQTVTLRCDPISGHDNLYWYRRVMGKEIKFLLHFVKESKQDESGMPNNRFLAERTGGTYSTLKVQPAELEDSGVYFCASSHQQGRYNEKLFFGSGTQLSVL.

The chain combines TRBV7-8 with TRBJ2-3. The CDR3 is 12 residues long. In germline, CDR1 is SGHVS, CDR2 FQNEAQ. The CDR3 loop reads CASSQRTDTQYF.

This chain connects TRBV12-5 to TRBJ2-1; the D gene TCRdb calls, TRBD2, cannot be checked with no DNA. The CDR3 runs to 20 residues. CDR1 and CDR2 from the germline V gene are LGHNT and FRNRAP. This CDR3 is CASGFYGGLAELQGGNEQFF.

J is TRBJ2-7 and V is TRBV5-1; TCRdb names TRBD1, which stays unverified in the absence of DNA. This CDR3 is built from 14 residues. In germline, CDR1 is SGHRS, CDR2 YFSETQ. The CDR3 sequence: CASSEDRGRYEQYF.

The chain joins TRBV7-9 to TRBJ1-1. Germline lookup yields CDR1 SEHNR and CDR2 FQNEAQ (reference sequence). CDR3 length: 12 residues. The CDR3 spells CASSIAGAEAFF.

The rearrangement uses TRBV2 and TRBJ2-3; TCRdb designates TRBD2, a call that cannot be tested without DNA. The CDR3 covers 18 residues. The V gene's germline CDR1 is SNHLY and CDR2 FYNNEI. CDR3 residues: CASSEKTQWGGRTDTQYF.